These T cell receptor beta chains were read from a single sample in a study of radiation and T cells in renal cell carcinoma. TCRdb's copy holds only in-frame clones and misses some; the assay was immunoSEQ multiplex PCR. The repertoire holds tens of thousands of clones, with roughly 64% as singletons. The sequences come from tumor tissue, collected from a patient whose treatment was nephrectomy without radiotherapy. These receptors were collected from a man in his forties with renal cell carcinoma. Each CDR3 is given with its conserved first and last residue. The D gene is left open where the match is weak. Clone size is not always given. Where it is, it says once, few, many or a class for expanded clones.

V gene: TRBV4-3; CDR3 length: 14; J gene: TRBJ2-2; D gene: .; clone size: .; CDR3 protein: CASSQWTHTGELFF; CDR3 DNA: TGCGCCAGCAGCCAGTGGACTCACACCGGGGAGCTGTTTTTT
V gene: TRBV18; CDR3 length: 15; J gene: TRBJ2-1; D gene: .; clone size: .; CDR3 protein: CASSPPRSQGYEQFF; CDR3 DNA: TGTGCCAGCTCACCACCCAGAAGCCAGGGGTATGAGCAGTTCTTC
V gene: TRBV28; CDR3 length: 10; J gene: TRBJ2-5; D gene: .; clone size: few; CDR3 protein: CASSQETQYF; CDR3 DNA: TGTGCCAGCAGTCAAGAGACCCAGTACTTC
V gene: TRBV10-3; CDR3 length: 15; J gene: TRBJ1-1; D gene: .; clone size: .; CDR3 protein: CASRKGRHLNTEAFF; CDR3 DNA: TGTGCCAGCAGGAAGGGGAGGCACCTGAACACTGAAGCTTTCTTT
V gene: TRBV30; CDR3 length: 14; J gene: TRBJ1-6; D gene: .; clone size: few; CDR3 protein: CAWSGGAQGSPLHF; CDR3 DNA: TGTGCCTGGAGTGGCGGGGCTCAAGGTTCACCCCTCCACTTT
V gene: TRBV12-5; CDR3 length: 13; J gene: TRBJ1-1; D gene: .; clone size: few; CDR3 protein: CASGKSGSAEAFF; CDR3 DNA: TGTGCTAGTGGTAAGTCAGGGAGTGCTGAAGCTTTCTTT
V gene: TRBV11-3; CDR3 length: 11; J gene: TRBJ2-1; D gene: .; clone size: .; CDR3 protein: CASSLAGVQFF; CDR3 DNA: TGTGCCAGCAGCTTAGCAGGGGTACAGTTCTTC
V gene: TRBV11-2; CDR3 length: 15; J gene: TRBJ2-1; D gene: .; clone size: .; CDR3 protein: CASSPRVSSYNEQFF; CDR3 DNA: TGTGCCAGCAGCCCGAGGGTGAGCTCCTACAATGAGCAGTTCTTC
V gene: TRBV5-1; CDR3 length: 14; J gene: TRBJ2-1; D gene: .; clone size: .; CDR3 protein: CASSLNGEVNEQFF; CDR3 DNA: TGCGCCAGCAGCTTGAATGGAGAGGTCAATGAGCAGTTCTTC
V gene: TRBV5-1; CDR3 length: 14; J gene: TRBJ1-1; D gene: TRBD1; clone size: .; CDR3 protein: CASSSGQKNTEAFF; CDR3 DNA: TGCGCCAGCAGCTCGGGACAGAAGAACACTGAAGCTTTCTTT
V gene: TRBV4-2; CDR3 length: 17; J gene: TRBJ2-7; D gene: TRBD2; clone size: .; CDR3 protein: CASSQRPRGGGSYEQYF; CDR3 DNA: TGTGCCAGCAGCCAGCGTCCTCGGGGCGGGGGCTCCTACGAGCAGTACTTC
V gene: TRBV5-1; CDR3 length: 14; J gene: TRBJ1-1; D gene: .; clone size: .; CDR3 protein: CASSSAGGYTEAFF; CDR3 DNA: TGCGCCAGCAGCTCCGCCGGGGGTTACACTGAAGCTTTCTTT
V gene: TRBV7-9; CDR3 length: 14; J gene: TRBJ1-4; D gene: TRBD1; clone size: .; CDR3 protein: CASSSTGINEKLFF; CDR3 DNA: TGTGCCAGCAGCTCGACAGGGATTAATGAAAAACTGTTTTTT
V gene: TRBV21-1; CDR3 length: 16; J gene: TRBJ2-4; D gene: .; clone size: .; CDR3 protein: CASSVRTGLAKNIQYF; CDR3 DNA: TGTGCCAGCAGCGTCCGGACAGGGCTAGCCAAAAACATTCAGTACTTC
V gene: TRBV27; CDR3 length: 14; J gene: TRBJ2-7; D gene: .; clone size: .; CDR3 protein: CASSKGGAPGEQYF; CDR3 DNA: TGTGCCAGCAGCAAGGGGGGCGCCCCGGGAGAGCAGTACTTC
V gene: TRBV10-3; CDR3 length: 14; J gene: TRBJ1-3; D gene: .; clone size: .; CDR3 protein: CASRGDLSGNTIYF; CDR3 DNA: TGTGCCTCCAGGGGAGACCTCTCTGGAAACACCATATATTTT
V gene: TRBV5-6; CDR3 length: 14; J gene: TRBJ2-2; D gene: .; clone size: .; CDR3 protein: CASSRTGEAGELFF; CDR3 DNA: TGTGCCAGCAGCCGAACAGGGGAGGCCGGGGAGCTGTTTTTT
V gene: TRBV28; CDR3 length: 15; J gene: TRBJ1-5; D gene: .; clone size: medium-sized; CDR3 protein: CASSLEGISNQPQHF; CDR3 DNA: TGTGCCAGCAGTTTAGAAGGAATTAGCAATCAGCCCCAGCATTTT
V gene: TRBV28; CDR3 length: 14; J gene: TRBJ1-6; D gene: .; clone size: .; CDR3 protein: CASSLMTENSPLHF; CDR3 DNA: TGTGCCAGCAGCCTGATGACAGAAAATTCACCCCTCCACTTT
V gene: TRBV6-5; CDR3 length: 12; J gene: TRBJ1-6; D gene: .; clone size: .; CDR3 protein: CASKTYNSPLHF; CDR3 DNA: TGTGCCAGCAAGACCTATAATTCACCCCTCCACTTT
V gene: TRBV15; CDR3 length: 14; J gene: TRBJ2-2; D gene: TRBD1; clone size: .; CDR3 protein: CATNRDRVSGELFF; CDR3 DNA: TGTGCCACCAACAGAGACAGGGTTAGCGGGGAGCTGTTTTTT
V gene: TRBV20-1; CDR3 length: 11; J gene: TRBJ2-5; D gene: .; clone size: once; CDR3 protein: CSATRGETQYF; CDR3 DNA: TGCAGTGCTACCAGGGGAGAGACCCAGTACTTC
V gene: TRBV20-1; CDR3 length: 11; J gene: TRBJ1-1; D gene: .; clone size: few; CDR3 protein: CSARGYPEAFF; CDR3 DNA: TGCAGTGCTAGGGGCTATCCTGAAGCTTTCTTT
V gene: TRBV5-1; CDR3 length: 14; J gene: TRBJ1-2; D gene: .; clone size: .; CDR3 protein: CASSAFDVDYGYTF; CDR3 DNA: TGCGCCAGCAGCGCCTTCGATGTGGACTATGGCTACACCTTC
V gene: TRBV5-7; CDR3 length: 8; J gene: TRBJ1-1; D gene: .; clone size: few; CDR3 protein: CASPEAFF; CDR3 DNA: TGTGCCTCCCCTGAAGCTTTCTTT
V gene: TRBV9; CDR3 length: 13; J gene: TRBJ2-2; D gene: .; clone size: many; CDR3 protein: CASSKGNTGELFF; CDR3 DNA: TGTGCCAGCAGCAAGGGGAACACCGGGGAGCTGTTTTTT
V gene: TRBV10-3; CDR3 length: 15; J gene: TRBJ2-5; D gene: .; clone size: .; CDR3 protein: CAIRGHNSDQETQYF; CDR3 DNA: TGTGCCATCAGGGGACACAACAGTGATCAAGAGACCCAGTACTTC
V gene: TRBV5-1; CDR3 length: 14; J gene: TRBJ2-3; D gene: .; clone size: .; CDR3 protein: CASSLEGVTDTQYF; CDR3 DNA: TGCGCCAGCAGCTTGGAAGGGGTCACAGATACGCAGTATTTT
V gene: TRBV28; CDR3 length: 17; J gene: TRBJ1-1; D gene: TRBD1; clone size: .; CDR3 protein: CASSFWGQGGRNTEAFF; CDR3 DNA: TGTGCCAGCAGTTTCTGGGGACAGGGAGGAAGAAACACTGAAGCTTTCTTT
V gene: TRBV4-3; CDR3 length: 16; J gene: TRBJ2-5; D gene: .; clone size: .; CDR3 protein: CASSQVWGTGGETQYF; CDR3 DNA: TGCGCCAGCAGCCAAGTCTGGGGAACAGGGGGGGAAACCCAATACTTC
V gene: TRBV28; CDR3 length: 14; J gene: TRBJ1-1; D gene: TRBD1; clone size: .; CDR3 protein: CASSLWTGNAEAFF; CDR3 DNA: TGTGCCAGCAGTCTGTGGACAGGGAACGCTGAAGCTTTCTTT
V gene: TRBV2; CDR3 length: 16; J gene: TRBJ2-2; D gene: TRBD2; clone size: few; CDR3 protein: CASSEGLAGVAGELFF; CDR3 DNA: TGTGCCAGCAGTGAGGGGCTAGCGGGAGTCGCCGGGGAGCTGTTTTTT
V gene: TRBV19; CDR3 length: 11; J gene: TRBJ1-1; D gene: .; clone size: few; CDR3 protein: CASTGATEAFF; CDR3 DNA: TGTGCCAGTACGGGGGCCACTGAAGCTTTCTTT
V gene: TRBV7-6; CDR3 length: 15; J gene: TRBJ2-2; D gene: .; clone size: .; CDR3 protein: CASSLGLQNTGELFF; CDR3 DNA: TGTGCCAGCAGCTTAGGTCTACAGAACACCGGGGAGCTGTTTTTT
V gene: TRBV5-1; CDR3 length: 14; J gene: TRBJ2-4; D gene: .; clone size: few; CDR3 protein: CASSLNGAQNIQYF; CDR3 DNA: TGCGCCAGCAGCTTGAACGGGGCGCAAAACATTCAGTACTTC
V gene: TRBV7-3; CDR3 length: 13; J gene: TRBJ2-1; D gene: .; clone size: .; CDR3 protein: CASSFGSSNEQFF; CDR3 DNA: TGTGCCAGCAGCTTCGGCTCATCAAACGAGCAGTTCTTC
V gene: TRBV27; CDR3 length: 14; J gene: TRBJ1-1; D gene: .; clone size: .; CDR3 protein: CASSPGFMNTEAFF; CDR3 DNA: TGTGCCAGCAGCCCGGGATTTATGAACACTGAAGCTTTCTTT
V gene: TRBV6-1; CDR3 length: 13; J gene: TRBJ1-2; D gene: TRBD1; clone size: few; CDR3 protein: CASYTGGARGYTF; CDR3 DNA: TGTGCCAGTTACACAGGGGGCGCTAGGGGCTACACCTTC
V gene: TRBV4-2; CDR3 length: 13; J gene: TRBJ1-5; D gene: .; clone size: medium-sized; CDR3 protein: CASSQGENQPQHF; CDR3 DNA: TGTGCCAGCAGCCAAGGGGAAAATCAGCCCCAGCATTTT